The clone carrying this T cell receptor (beta chain) was seen once. Measured with immunoSEQ multiplex PCR; TCRdb has only the in-frame clones, and not every one. The data hold approximately 120,000 clones, with around 89% observed a single time. This entry belongs to a study of control samples from healthy donors and cancer patients. Germline trimming cut 3 bases from V and 3 bases from J; bases unmatched to any gene: 4. The CDR3 runs 14 residues. Germline CDR1 reads KGHSH; CDR2 reads LQKENI. The chain employs TRBV18 and TRBJ2-7; TRBD1 aligns across 8 bases. The sequence came from a woman aged 50 to 65 in good health. Sequencing used blood. This CDR3 is CASSPGQGIYEQYF. The CDR3 DNA follows: TGTGCCAGCTCACCTGGACAGGGTATCTACGAGCAGTACTTC.